The table lists the clone carrying this TCR beta chain with many counts. Its specificity is unknown. This specimen belongs to a study of T cells after posttransplantation cyclophosphamide. The related graft donor's blood sample was taken on the day of bone marrow donation. Trimming left V 1 base short and J 2 bases short, with 9 bases between. This CDR3 has 15 amino acids. The V gene's germline CDR1 is MGHDK and CDR2 SYGVNS. Study-wide points: Blood and skin or GI T cell repertoires showed limited TRB overlap. Later post-transplant blood repertoires were often dominated by donor CD8+ memory clones.

Sequencing was performed with immunoSEQ multiplex PCR; in TCRdb, only in-frame clones are kept and a portion is missing. The data list 40,000 to 60,000 clones, none observed once; roughly 2.2% falls to the top ten. The TCR sequence derives from a middle-aged man in good health, CMV-negative, and a related stem cell transplant donor. The chain combines TRBV25-1 with TRBJ2-1; weak D call: TRBD2 (6 bases). Material for sequencing was PBMCs. The CDR3 DNA sequence: TGTGCCAGCAGTGAATTGGGAGGTACCTACAATGAGCAGTTCTTC. This codes for CASSELGGTYNEQFF.